This T cell receptor (beta chain) was documented in a study of identical twins. CDR3 length equals 16 residues. Germline V gene data show CDR1 as SGHAT and CDR2 as FQNNGV. Donors were all healthy Caucasians. Concerning this clonotype: A junction boundary mismatches the germline segment, possibly from a read error.

TCRdb re-derived calls from the 5' RACE reads in MiXCR, one entry per CDR3 protein. The data hold 1.5 million to 2 million distinct CDR3 sequences, with less than 40% observed a single time. The chain couples TRBV11-2 to TRBJ2-1, with 8 bases identical to TRBD2. The sequenced sample was cord blood. The TCR comes from a newborn girl in good health. In DNA, the CDR3 is TGTACCAGCAGCTTAGTAGGGACTAGTCCTATAGGAGAGCAGTTCTTC. Its protein product is CTSSLVGTSPIGEQFF.